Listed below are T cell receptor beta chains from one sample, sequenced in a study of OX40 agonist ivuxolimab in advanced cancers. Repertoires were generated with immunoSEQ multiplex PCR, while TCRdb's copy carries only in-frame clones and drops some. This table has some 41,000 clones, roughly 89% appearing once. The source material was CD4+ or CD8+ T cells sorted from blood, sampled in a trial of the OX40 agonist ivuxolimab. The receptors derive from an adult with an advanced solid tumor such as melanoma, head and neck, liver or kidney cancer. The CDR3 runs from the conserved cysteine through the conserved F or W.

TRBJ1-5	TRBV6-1	CASSDRQGNQPQHF
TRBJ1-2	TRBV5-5	CASSLDFLGIKNGYTF
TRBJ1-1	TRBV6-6	CASSYTFKDGEAFF
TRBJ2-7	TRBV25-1	CASSDPGTGLYEQYF
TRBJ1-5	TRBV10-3	CAISENVGTSVQPQHF
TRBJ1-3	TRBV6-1	CASSEALLQVGNTIYF
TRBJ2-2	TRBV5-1	CASSLGQGNTGELFF
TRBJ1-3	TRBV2	CASSEEGYGNTIYF
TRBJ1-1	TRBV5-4	CASSLGAGFGTEAFF
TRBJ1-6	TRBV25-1	CASSEAGGYNSPLHF
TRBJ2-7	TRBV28	CASSSNTASSYEQYF
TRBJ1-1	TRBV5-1	CASSRAARDTEAFF
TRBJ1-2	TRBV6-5	CASRSEANYGYTF
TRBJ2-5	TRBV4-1	CASSLGGEETQYF
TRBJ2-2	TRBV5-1	CASSLRGGGPRTGELFF
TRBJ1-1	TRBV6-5	CASSYSFQINTEAFF
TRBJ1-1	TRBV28	CASSLFRTEAFF
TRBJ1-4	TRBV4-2	CASSQQGSEKLFF
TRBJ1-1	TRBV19	CASSIRRQGWDTEAFF
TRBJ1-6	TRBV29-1	CSVADYNSPLHF
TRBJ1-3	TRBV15	CATSRPGQERNTIYF
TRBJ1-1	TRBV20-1	CSATQLEAFF
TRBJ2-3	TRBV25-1	CASTRHGTDTQYF
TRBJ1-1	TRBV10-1	CASSDTGQGRHTEAFF
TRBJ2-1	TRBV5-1	CASSRNNEQFF
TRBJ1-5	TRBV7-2	CASSPSNSNQPQHF
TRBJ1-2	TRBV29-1	CSVGTDSYTF
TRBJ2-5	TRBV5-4	CASSPHGTGETQYF
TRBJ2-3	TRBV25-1	CASSGGDTQYF
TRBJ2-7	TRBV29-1	CSVGGGYEQYF
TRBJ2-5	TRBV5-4	CASSRSSAETQYF
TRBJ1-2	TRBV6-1	CASQIRGTGNYGYTF
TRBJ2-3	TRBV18	CASSPGGDTQYF
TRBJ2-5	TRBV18	CASSGAAKETQYF
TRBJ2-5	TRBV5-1	CASSLSRTAPTQYF
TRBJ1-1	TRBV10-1	CASTYLPDRGVTEAFF